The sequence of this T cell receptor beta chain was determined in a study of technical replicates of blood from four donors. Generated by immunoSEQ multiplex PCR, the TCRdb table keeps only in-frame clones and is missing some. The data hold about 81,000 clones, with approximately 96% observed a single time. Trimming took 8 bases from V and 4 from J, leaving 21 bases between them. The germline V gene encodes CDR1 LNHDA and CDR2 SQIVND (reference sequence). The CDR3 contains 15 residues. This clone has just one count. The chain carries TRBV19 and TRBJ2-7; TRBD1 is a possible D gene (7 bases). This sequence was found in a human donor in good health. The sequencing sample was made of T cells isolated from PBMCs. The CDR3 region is CASSRGRGAGYEQYF. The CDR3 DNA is TGTGCCAGTTCCAGAGGCAGGGGGGCAGGTTACGAGCAGTACTTC.